This T cell receptor beta chain was sequenced during a study of long-term antiretroviral therapy in people with HIV. CDR3 size: 14 residues. Germline V lookup: CDR1 LGHNA, CDR2 YSLEER. Trimming removed 1 base from V and 6 bases from J, with 12 bases in between. Comment on this clone: Antigen unknown.

It was version v3.0 of the immunoSEQ assay that was run at survey level. Per sample, sequencing targeted roughly 40,000-55,000 T-cell genomes. Some clones are missing from TCRdb's copy, which holds only in-frame ones; the method was immunoSEQ multiplex PCR. The sample lists under 50,000 clones; about 88% were seen once. Study observations and caveats: Across all time points, the repertoire was dominated by clones that expanded before ART.

This rearrangement joins TRBV4-3 to TRBJ1-1, with D possibly being TRBD1 (6 bases). Sequenced material: unsorted PBMCs, taken just before starting antiretroviral therapy. The receptor was derived from a woman aged 18-29 years with HIV. The CDR3 DNA is TGCGCCAGCAGCCAAGGTTTGAACAGGGCTGAAGCTTTCTTT. This sequence encodes CASSQGLNRAEAFF.